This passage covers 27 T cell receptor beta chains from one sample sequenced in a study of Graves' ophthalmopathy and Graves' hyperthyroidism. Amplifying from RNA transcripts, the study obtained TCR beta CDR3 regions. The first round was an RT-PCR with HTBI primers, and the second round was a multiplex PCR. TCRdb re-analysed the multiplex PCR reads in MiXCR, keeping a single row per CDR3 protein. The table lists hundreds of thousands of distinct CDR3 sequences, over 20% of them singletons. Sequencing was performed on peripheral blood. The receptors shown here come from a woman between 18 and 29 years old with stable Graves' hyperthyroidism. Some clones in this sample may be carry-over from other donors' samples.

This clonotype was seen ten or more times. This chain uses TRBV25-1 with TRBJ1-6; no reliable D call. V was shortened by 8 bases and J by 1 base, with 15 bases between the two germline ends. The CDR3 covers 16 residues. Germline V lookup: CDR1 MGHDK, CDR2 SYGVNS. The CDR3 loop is CASAAGRGSYNSPLHF. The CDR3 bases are TGTGCCAGCGCCGCAGGTCGGGGATCCTATAATTCACCCCTCCACTTT.

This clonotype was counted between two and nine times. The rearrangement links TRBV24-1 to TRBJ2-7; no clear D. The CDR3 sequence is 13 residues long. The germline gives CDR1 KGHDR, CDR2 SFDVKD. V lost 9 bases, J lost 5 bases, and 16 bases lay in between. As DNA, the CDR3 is TGTGCCACCTGTCCGGGCCCTTGGGACGAGCAGTACTTC. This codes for CATCPGPWDEQYF.

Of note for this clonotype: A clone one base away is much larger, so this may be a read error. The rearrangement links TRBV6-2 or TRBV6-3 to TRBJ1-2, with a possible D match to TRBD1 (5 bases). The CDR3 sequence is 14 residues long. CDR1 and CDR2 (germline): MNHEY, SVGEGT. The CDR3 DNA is TGTGTCAGCAGTTACGCATCAGGGTTGGATGGCTACACCTTC. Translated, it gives CVSSYASGLDGYTF.

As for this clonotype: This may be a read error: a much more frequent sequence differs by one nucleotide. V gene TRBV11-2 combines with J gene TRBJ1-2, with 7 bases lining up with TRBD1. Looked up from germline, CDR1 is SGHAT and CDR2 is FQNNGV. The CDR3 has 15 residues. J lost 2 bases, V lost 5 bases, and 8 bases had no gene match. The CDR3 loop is CASSATGAWNYGYTF. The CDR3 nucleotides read TGTGCCAGCAGCGCCACAGGGGCGTGGAACTATGGCTACACCTTC.

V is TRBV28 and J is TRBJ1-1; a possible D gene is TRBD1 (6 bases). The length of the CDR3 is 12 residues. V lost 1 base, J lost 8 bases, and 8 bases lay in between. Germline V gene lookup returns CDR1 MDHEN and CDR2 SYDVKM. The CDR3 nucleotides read TGTGCCAGCAGTTTATCTGGACAGGAAGCTTTCTTT. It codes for CASSLSGQEAFF. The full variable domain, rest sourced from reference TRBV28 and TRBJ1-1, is DVKVTQSSRYLVKRTGEKVFLECVQDMDHENMFWYRQDPGLGLRLIYFSYDVKMKEKGDIPEGYSVSREKKERFSLILESASTNQTSMYLCASSLSGQEAFFGQGTRLTVV.

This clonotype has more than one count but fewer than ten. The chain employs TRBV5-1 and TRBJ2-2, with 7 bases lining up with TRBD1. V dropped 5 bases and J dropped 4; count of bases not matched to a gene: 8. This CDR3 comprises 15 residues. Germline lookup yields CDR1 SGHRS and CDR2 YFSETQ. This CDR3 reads CASSEPQGFTGELFF. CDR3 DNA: TGCGCCAGCAGTGAGCCACAGGGGTTCACCGGGGAGCTGTTTTTT.

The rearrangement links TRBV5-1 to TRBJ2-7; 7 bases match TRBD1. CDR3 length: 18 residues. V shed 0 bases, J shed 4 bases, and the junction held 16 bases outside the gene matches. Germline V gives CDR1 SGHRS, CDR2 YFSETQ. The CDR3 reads CASSLAPLGQARTYEQYF. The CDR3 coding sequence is TGCGCCAGCAGCTTGGCCCCCCTAGGACAGGCTCGGACATACGAGCAGTACTTC.

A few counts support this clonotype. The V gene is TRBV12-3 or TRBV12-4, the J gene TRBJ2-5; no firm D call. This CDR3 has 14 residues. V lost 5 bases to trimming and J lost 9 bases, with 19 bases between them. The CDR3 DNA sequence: TGTGCCAGCAGTCCACCCTCCATATCTATATCCCAGTACTTC. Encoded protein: CASSPPSISISQYF.

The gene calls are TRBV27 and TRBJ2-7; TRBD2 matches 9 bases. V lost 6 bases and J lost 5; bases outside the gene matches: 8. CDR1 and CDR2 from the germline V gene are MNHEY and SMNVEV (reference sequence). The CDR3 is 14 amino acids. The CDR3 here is CASSVELAGNEQYF. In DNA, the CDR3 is TGTGCCAGCAGCGTAGAGCTAGCGGGAAACGAGCAGTACTTC.

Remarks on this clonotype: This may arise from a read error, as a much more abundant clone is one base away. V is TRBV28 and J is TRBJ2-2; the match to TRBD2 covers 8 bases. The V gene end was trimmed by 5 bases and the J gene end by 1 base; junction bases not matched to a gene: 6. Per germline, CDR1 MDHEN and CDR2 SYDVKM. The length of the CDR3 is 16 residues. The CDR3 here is CASSPLAGGNTGELFF. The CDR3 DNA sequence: TGTGCCAGCAGTCCCCTGGCGGGAGGGAACACCGGGGAGCTGTTTTTT.

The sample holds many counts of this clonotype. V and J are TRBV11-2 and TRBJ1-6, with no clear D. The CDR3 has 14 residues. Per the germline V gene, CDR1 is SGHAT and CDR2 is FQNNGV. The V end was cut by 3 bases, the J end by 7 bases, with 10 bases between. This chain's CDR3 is CASSFSTGNSPLHF. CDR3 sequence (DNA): TGTGCCAGCAGCTTTTCGACCGGAAATTCACCCCTCCACTTT. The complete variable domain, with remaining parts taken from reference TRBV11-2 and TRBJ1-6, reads EAGVAQSPRYKIIEKRQSVAFWCNPISGHATLYWYQQILGQGPKLLIQFQNNGVVDDSQLPKDRFSAERLKGVDSTLKIQPAKLEDSAVYLCASSFSTGNSPLHFGNGTRLTVT.

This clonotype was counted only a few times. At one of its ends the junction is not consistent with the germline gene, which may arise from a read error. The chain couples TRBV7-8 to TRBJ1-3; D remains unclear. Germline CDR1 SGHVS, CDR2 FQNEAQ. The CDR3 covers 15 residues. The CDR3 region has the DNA TGTGCCAGCAGCTTAGTTGCCGACTCTGGAAACACCATATATTTC. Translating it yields CASSLVADSGNTIYF.

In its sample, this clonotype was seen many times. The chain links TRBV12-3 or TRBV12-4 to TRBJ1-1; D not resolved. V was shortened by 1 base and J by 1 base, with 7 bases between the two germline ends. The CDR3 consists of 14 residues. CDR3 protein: CASSLDRSNTEAFF. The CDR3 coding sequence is TGTGCCAGCAGTTTAGACCGCTCGAACACTGAAGCTTTCTTT.

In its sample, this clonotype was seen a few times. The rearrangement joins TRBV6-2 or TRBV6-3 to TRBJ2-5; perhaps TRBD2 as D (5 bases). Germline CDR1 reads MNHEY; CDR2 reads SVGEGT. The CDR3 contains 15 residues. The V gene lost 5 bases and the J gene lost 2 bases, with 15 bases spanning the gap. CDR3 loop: CASSRITGVQETQYF. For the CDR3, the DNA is TGTGCCAGCAGTAGGATCACCGGGGTACAAGAGACCCAGTACTTC.

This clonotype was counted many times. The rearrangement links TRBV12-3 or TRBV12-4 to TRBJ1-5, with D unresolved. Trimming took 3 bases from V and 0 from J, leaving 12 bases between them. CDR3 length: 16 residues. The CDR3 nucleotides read TGTGCCAGCAGTTTTCGGCCACTTAATAGCAATCAGCCCCAGCATTTT. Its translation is CASSFRPLNSNQPQHF.

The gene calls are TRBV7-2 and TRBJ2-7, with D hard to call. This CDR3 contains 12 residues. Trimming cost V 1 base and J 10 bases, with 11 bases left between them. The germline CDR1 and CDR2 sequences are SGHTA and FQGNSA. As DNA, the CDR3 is TGTGCCAGCAGCTTAGAGGTGGGGAATCAGTACTTC. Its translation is CASSLEVGNQYF.

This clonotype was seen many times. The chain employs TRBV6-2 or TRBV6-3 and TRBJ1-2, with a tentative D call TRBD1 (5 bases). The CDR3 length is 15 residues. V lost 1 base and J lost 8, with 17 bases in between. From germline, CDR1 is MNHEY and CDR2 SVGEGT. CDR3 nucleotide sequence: TGTGCCAGCAGTTACTTACACCTGAGGGGAGGAGGCTACACCTTC. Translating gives CASSYLHLRGGGYTF.

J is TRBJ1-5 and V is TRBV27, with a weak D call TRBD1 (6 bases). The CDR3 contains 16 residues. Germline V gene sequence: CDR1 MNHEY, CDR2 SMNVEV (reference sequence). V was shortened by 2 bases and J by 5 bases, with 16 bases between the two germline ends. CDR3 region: CASSLNGWGLYQPQHF. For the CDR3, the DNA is TGTGCCAGCAGTTTAAATGGGTGGGGGCTATATCAGCCCCAGCATTTT.

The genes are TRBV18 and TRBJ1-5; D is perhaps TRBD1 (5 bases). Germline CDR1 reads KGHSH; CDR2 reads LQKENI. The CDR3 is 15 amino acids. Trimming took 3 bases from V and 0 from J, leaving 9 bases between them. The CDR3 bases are TGTGCCAGCTCACCGACAGAAAATAGCAATCAGCCCCAGCATTTT. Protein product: CASSPTENSNQPQHF. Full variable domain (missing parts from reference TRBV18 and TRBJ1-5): NAGVMQNPRHLVRRRGQEARLRCSPMKGHSHVYWYRQLPEEGLKFMVYLQKENIIDESGMPKERFSAEFPKEGPSILRIQQVVRGDSAAYFCASSPTENSNQPQHFGDGTRLSIL.

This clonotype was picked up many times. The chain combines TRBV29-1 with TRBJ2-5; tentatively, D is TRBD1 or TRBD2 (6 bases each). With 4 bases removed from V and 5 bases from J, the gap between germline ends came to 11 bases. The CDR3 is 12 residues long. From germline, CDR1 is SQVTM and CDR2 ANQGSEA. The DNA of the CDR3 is TGCAGCGTTGTGGGGGGCAGGGAGACCCAGTACTTC. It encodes CSVVGGRETQYF.

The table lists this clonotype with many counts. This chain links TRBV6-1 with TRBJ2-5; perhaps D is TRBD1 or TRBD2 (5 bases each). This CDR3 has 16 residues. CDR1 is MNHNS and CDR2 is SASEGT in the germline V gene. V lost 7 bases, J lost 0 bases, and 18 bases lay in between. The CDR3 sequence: CASIPMGEGNQETQYF. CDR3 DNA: TGTGCCAGCATCCCGATGGGAGAGGGGAACCAAGAGACCCAGTACTTC.

CDR3 DNA: TGTGCCAGCAGTTTCCCCCCCTACCAAGAGACCCAGTACTTC. This codes for CASSFPPYQETQYF. The V and J genes are TRBV12-3 or TRBV12-4 and TRBJ2-5, with unresolved D. The CDR3 covers 14 residues. With 3 bases removed from V and 0 bases from J, the gap between germline ends came to 8 bases.

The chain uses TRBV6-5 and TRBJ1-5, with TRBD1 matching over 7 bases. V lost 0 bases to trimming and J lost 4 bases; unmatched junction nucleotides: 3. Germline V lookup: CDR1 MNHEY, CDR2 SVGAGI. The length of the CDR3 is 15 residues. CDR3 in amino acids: CASSYSTGLNQPQHF. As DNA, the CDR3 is TGTGCCAGCAGTTACTCGACAGGGTTGAATCAGCCCCAGCATTTT.

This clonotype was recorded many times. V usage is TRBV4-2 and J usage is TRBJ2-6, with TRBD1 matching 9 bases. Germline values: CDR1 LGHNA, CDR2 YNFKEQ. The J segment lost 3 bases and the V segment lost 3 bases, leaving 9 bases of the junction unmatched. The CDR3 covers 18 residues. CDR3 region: CASSHAPGQGFGANVLTF. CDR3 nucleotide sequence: TGTGCCAGCAGCCATGCACCGGGACAGGGTTTTGGGGCCAACGTCCTGACTTTC.

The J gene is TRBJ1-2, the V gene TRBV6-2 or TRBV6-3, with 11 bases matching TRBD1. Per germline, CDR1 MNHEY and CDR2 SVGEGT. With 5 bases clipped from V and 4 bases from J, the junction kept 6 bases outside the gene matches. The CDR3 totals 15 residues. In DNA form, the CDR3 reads TGTGCCAGCAGTCTCCAGGGACAGGGGGGCTATGGCTACACCTTC. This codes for CASSLQGQGGYGYTF.

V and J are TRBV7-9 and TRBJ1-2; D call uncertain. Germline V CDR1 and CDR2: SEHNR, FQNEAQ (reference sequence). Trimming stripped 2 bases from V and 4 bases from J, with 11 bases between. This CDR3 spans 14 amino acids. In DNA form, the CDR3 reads TGTGCCAGCAGCTTAACATCGTCGTTCTATGGCTACACCTTC. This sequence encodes CASSLTSSFYGYTF.

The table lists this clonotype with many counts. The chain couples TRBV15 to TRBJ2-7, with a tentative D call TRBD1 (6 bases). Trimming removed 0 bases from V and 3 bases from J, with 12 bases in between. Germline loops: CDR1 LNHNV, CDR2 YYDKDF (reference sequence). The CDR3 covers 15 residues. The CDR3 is CATSRDTQGYYEQYF. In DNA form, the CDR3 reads TGTGCCACCAGCAGAGATACGCAGGGGTACTACGAGCAGTACTTC. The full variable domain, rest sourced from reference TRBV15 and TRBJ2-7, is DAMVIQNPRYQVTQFGKPVTLSCSQTLNHNVMYWYQQKSSQAPKLLFHYYDKDFNNEADTPDNFQSRRPNTSFCFLDIRSPGLGDTAMYLCATSRDTQGYYEQYFGPGTRLTVT.